The entry below gives a single T cell receptor beta chain sequence along with its context. Its antigen is still unknown. Researchers ran the PCR with 60 Vbeta and 13 Jbeta primers. Repertoires were generated with immunoSEQ multiplex PCR, while TCRdb's copy carries only in-frame clones and drops some. There are 58,000 or so clones in the sample; about 65% occur only once, and approximately 25% lies in the top ten. This record comes from a study of cytomegalovirus exposure and HLA in healthy donors. Study-wide findings and caveats: A previous analysis found most TCR beta V segments productive roughly 87% or roughly 30% of the time. Later, an analysis found that common viral pathogens appeared to be linked with several of the most significant clusters.

Trimming took 5 bases from V and 3 from J; bases not matched to a gene: 10. Germline CDR1 reads SGHRS; CDR2 reads YFSETQ. CDR3 length equals 15 residues. The chain uses TRBV5-1 and TRBJ1-1, with TRBD1 matching 7 bases. The origin of this receptor is a man in his fifties or sixties in good health and CMV-seropositive. The sequencing input was PBMCs. The CDR3 sequence: CASRLQGPAHTEAFF. The DNA of the CDR3 is TGCGCCAGCAGGTTACAGGGGCCCGCTCACACTGAAGCTTTCTTT.